The clone carrying this TCR beta chain was detected ten times or more. The antigen remains undetermined. TCRdb independently ran MiXCR on the reads; one entry per CDR3 protein. In the table there are 110,000 to 150,000 distinct CDR3 sequences, approximately 30% of which are singletons. This record comes from a study of T cell repertoires in cytomegalovirus infection. J gave up 7 bases and V 4 bases, and 7 bases lay outside the gene matches. CDR3 size: 14 residues. Germline V lookup: CDR1 ENHRY, CDR2 SYGVKD. This TCR derives from a human donor in good health (CMV status not recorded). Some clones in this sample may be carry-over from other donors' samples. This sample comprised CD8+ T cells from cultured PBMCs, obtained from culture after CMV antigen stimulation. The chain links TRBV10-3 to TRBJ2-1; TRBD1 agrees at 7 bases. In DNA form, the CDR3 reads TGTGCCATCAGTGGTCCCGACAGGGCGAATGAGCAGTTCTTC. Translating gives CAISGPDRANEQFF.